This record covers a single T cell receptor (beta chain). Its antigen is still unknown. The data are from a study of lymphopenia after photon versus proton radiotherapy. Broader study findings: Relative stability marked proton patients; photon patients lost diversity and naive cells. Better survival with proton therapy was suggested as possible, not demonstrated. After lymphocyte nadir, photon-treated repertoires showed oligoclonal expansion, especially CD8+ Temra.

Repertoires were generated with immunoSEQ multiplex PCR, while TCRdb's copy carries only in-frame clones and drops some. The sample yields some 42,000 clones, around 83% seen once. Germline V gene lookup returns CDR1 SGHTA and CDR2 FQGNSA. V was cut by 1 base and J by 6 bases, with 15 bases left in between. This CDR3 contains 15 residues. The sequence derives from a woman between 65 and 79 years old with pancreatic cancer. The gene calls are TRBV7-2 and TRBJ1-1; D not resolved. The sequenced sample was peripheral blood, obtained from a patient treated with proton-based radiotherapy. CDR3 DNA sequence: TGTGCCAGCAGCTTAGATTCTTCGGGTATCGCTGAAGCTTTCTTT. Translation gives CASSLDSSGIAEAFF.